This T cell receptor (beta chain) was identified in a study of blood T cell repertoires in COVID-19. Turning to the study itself: The analysed material was cDNA or gDNA that came from T cells, B-cell-depleted T cells, or PBMCs.

TCRdb's table, derived via immunoSEQ multiplex PCR, lists solely in-frame clones and lacks some. The sample consists of approximately 150,000 clones, under 90% of them appearing once. Germline V CDR1 and CDR2: SGHVS, FQNEAQ. V was clipped by 4 bases and J by 2 bases; unmatched bases: 5. The CDR3 totals 15 residues. This clone was observed a few times. This clonotype originated in a human donor in a cohort sampled during active COVID-19. The specimen sequenced was peripheral blood. V gene TRBV7-8 combines with J gene TRBJ1-3; 7 bases match TRBD1. The CDR3 DNA is TGTGCCAGCAGCTGGGGACAGTCGACTGGAAACACCATATATTTT. It is translated as CASSWGQSTGNTIYF.